These 27 T cell receptor beta chains originate from one sample sequenced in a study of blood T cell repertoires in COVID-19. The protocol was immunoSEQ multiplex PCR, while the TCRdb copy is restricted to in-frame clones and leaves out a portion. The sample has tens of thousands of clones, less than 85% seen once. The material sequenced was peripheral blood. The receptors come from a man in his sixties with acute or convalescent COVID-19.

The chain joins TRBV2 to TRBJ2-5; the match to TRBD2 covers 12 bases. Germline-derived CDR1 and CDR2 are SNHLY and FYNNEI. The V gene end was trimmed by 6 bases and the J gene end by 4 bases; junction bases not matched to a gene: 6. This CDR3 is 15 amino acids long. The CDR3 DNA reads as TGTGCCAGCAGGGAGACTAGCGGGAGACGAGAGACCCAGTACTTC. Protein: CASRETSGRRETQYF. Full variable domain (remainder filled in from reference TRBV2 and TRBJ2-5): EPEVTQTPSHQVTQMGQEVILRCVPISNHLYFYWYRQILGQKVEFLVSFYNNEISEKSEIFDDQFSVERPDGSNFTLKIRSTKLEDSAMYFCASRETSGRRETQYFGPGTRLLVL.

The rearrangement uses TRBV3-1 (or the pseudogene TRBV3-2) and TRBJ2-3; D perhaps matches TRBD2 (7 bases). CDR1 and CDR2 (germline): LGHDT, YNNKEL (reference sequence). The CDR3 covers 16 residues. V shed 2 bases and J shed 1 base, with 13 bases lying between them. The CDR3: CASSQMGGGGTDTQYF. The CDR3 DNA reads TGTGCCAGCAGCCAAATGGGGGGGGGCGGCACAGATACGCAGTATTTT.

The chain combines TRBV2 with TRBJ2-1; maybe TRBD2 (5 bases). Looked up from germline, CDR1 is SNHLY and CDR2 is FYNNEI. The CDR3 is 13 amino acids. V lost 4 bases and J lost 7, with 11 bases in between. The CDR3 DNA reads TGTGCCAGCAGTGGGGGTAGCGCAAATGAGCAGTTCTTC. Amino acids: CASSGGSANEQFF.

This chain joins TRBV10-2 and TRBJ2-5, with D unresolved. The V gene's germline CDR1 is WSHSY and CDR2 SAAADI. The CDR3 is 12 amino acids. V dropped 3 bases and J dropped 2 bases, with 4 bases sitting between them. The CDR3 here is CASSDQQETQYF. CDR3 in DNA: TGCGCCAGCAGTGACCAGCAAGAGACCCAGTACTTC.

This clone was recorded a few times. This chain links TRBV30 with TRBJ1-1; D remains ambiguous. The CDR3 contains 13 residues. Germline V lookup: CDR1 GTSNPN, CDR2 SVGIG (reference sequence). V lost 2 bases, J lost 5 bases, and 12 bases lay in between. The CDR3: CAWSIGESTEAFF. The CDR3 nucleotides are TGTGCCTGGAGTATCGGGGAAAGTACTGAAGCTTTCTTT. Combining the CDR3 with reference TRBV30 and TRBJ1-1 gives the whole variable domain SQTIHQWPATLVQPVGSPLSLECTVEGTSNPNLYWYRQAAGRGLQLLFYSVGIGQISSEVPQNLSASRPQDRQFILSSKKLLLSDSGFYLCAWSIGESTEAFFGQGTRLTVV.

The chain has TRBV15 and TRBJ2-5; D is ambiguous. Germline assignment: CDR1 LNHNV and CDR2 YYDKDF (reference sequence). The CDR3 runs 15 residues. Trimming shortened V by 4 bases and J by 3 bases, and 15 bases separated the two germline ends. The CDR3 sequence: CATSIRPLGEETQYF. CDR3 sequence (DNA): TGTGCCACCAGCATTAGACCCTTGGGCGAAGAGACCCAGTACTTC. The full variable domain, rest sourced from reference TRBV15 and TRBJ2-5, is DAMVIQNPRYQVTQFGKPVTLSCSQTLNHNVMYWYQQKSSQAPKLLFHYYDKDFNNEADTPDNFQSRRPNTSFCFLDIRSPGLGDTAMYLCATSIRPLGEETQYFGPGTRLLVL.

The chain links TRBV6-5 to TRBJ1-5, with D tentatively TRBD1 (5 bases). Germline V lookup: CDR1 MNHEY, CDR2 SVGAGI. With 6 bases removed from V and 7 bases from J, the gap between germline ends came to 13 bases. The CDR3 runs 13 residues. The CDR3 here is CASRGGSKQPQHF. For the CDR3, the DNA is TGTGCCAGCAGGGGGGGGTCGAAACAGCCCCAGCATTTT.

This clone was seen a single time. V and J are TRBV9 and TRBJ2-5; 9 bases are a match to TRBD2. The germline CDR1 and CDR2 sequences are SGDLS and YYNGEE. CDR3 size: 16 residues. Germline trimming cut 0 bases from V and 0 bases from J; bases unmatched to any gene: 3. The CDR3 reads CASSVGVAGDQETQYF. CDR3 DNA sequence: TGTGCCAGCAGCGTAGGGGTAGCGGGGGACCAAGAGACCCAGTACTTC. Using reference TRBV9 and TRBJ2-5 for the parts outside the CDR3, the full variable domain is DSGVTQTPKHLITATGQRVTLRCSPRSGDLSVYWYQQSLDQGLQFLIQYYNGEERAKGNILERFSAQQFPDLHSELNLSSLELGDSALYFCASSVGVAGDQETQYFGPGTRLLVL.

This sequence joins TRBV19 and TRBJ2-2; D unresolved. The CDR3 is 14 residues long. V was cut by 0 bases and J by 5 bases, with 7 bases left in between. CDR1 and CDR2 (germline): LNHDA, SQIVND (reference sequence). CDR3 nucleotides: TGTGCCAGTAGTATAGACAGTTTAACCGGGGAGCTGTTTTTT. Protein: CASSIDSLTGELFF.

The chain is built from TRBV5-5 and TRBJ2-4, with 8 bases that match TRBD1. CDR3 length equals 13 residues. The V and J ends lost 2 bases and 8 bases, in that order; junction bases with no gene match: 3. Germline CDR1 and CDR2: SGHKS and YYEKEE (reference sequence). DNA for the CDR3: TGTGCCAGCAGCTTCCAACAGGGGGACATTCAGTACTTC. Translation: CASSFQQGDIQYF.

This clone was counted only a few times. V usage is TRBV24-1 and J usage is TRBJ2-1; D may be TRBD1 (5 bases). The CDR3 totals 13 residues. Germline V lookup: CDR1 KGHDR, CDR2 SFDVKD. V lost 3 bases, J lost 8 bases, and 10 bases lay in between. CDR3 coding DNA: TGTGCCACCAGTGATCCAGGGTCGGATGAGCAGTTCTTC. Its protein is CATSDPGSDEQFF.

Only a few counts were recorded for this clone. The V and J genes are TRBV10-1 and TRBJ1-5; 8 bases map to TRBD1. CDR3 length: 14 residues. Germline V lookup: CDR1 WNHNN, CDR2 SYGVQD (reference sequence). Unmatched junction bases numbered 8, after V lost 8 bases and J lost 5 bases. The CDR3 bases are TGCGCCAGCCAGGGGGTGACAGGGGATCAGCCCCAGCATTTT. As protein: CASQGVTGDQPQHF.

The rearrangement joins TRBV10-1 to TRBJ2-7, with D perhaps TRBD1 (5 bases). The CDR3 covers 12 residues. V lost 1 base and J 7 bases, leaving 8 bases between the germline ends. CDR1 is WNHNN, CDR2 SYGVQD, per germline (reference sequence). The CDR3 here is CASSEWGGEQYV. DNA for the CDR3: TGCGCCAGCAGTGAGTGGGGCGGTGAGCAGTACGTC.

The chain joins TRBV5-8 to TRBJ2-7; 10 bases are shared with TRBD1. CDR1 SGHTS and CDR2 YDEGEE come from the germline V gene. CDR3 size: 15 residues. The junction had 8 bases not matched to a gene; V was cut back by 2 bases and J by 6 bases. The CDR3 protein is CASSFRDRGFSEQYV. The CDR3 bases are TGTGCCAGCAGCTTCCGGGACAGGGGATTCTCCGAGCAGTACGTC.

The V call is TRBV7-2, the J call TRBJ1-1; possible D gene TRBD1, 5 bases. V gave up 2 bases and J gave up 2 bases, with 12 bases separating them. Germline CDR1 and CDR2: SGHTA and FQGNSA. This CDR3 is 15 amino acids long. The CDR3 DNA reads TGTGCCAGCAGCTTACGCAGGACAACTAACACTGAAGCTTTCTTT. This translates into CASSLRRTTNTEAFF. Looking up the rest from reference TRBV7-2 and TRBJ1-1 gives the full variable domain: GAGVSQSPSNKVTEKGKDVELRCDPISGHTALYWYRQSLGQGLEFLIYFQGNSAPDKSGLPSDRFSAERTGGSVSTLTIQRTQQEDSAVYLCASSLRRTTNTEAFFGQGTRLTVV.

DNA of the CDR3: TGTGCCAGCAGACTAGCGGGAGGAGTTGACGAGCAGTACTTC. Residues: CASRLAGGVDEQYF. This chain links TRBV6-6 with TRBJ2-7, with 12 bases that match TRBD2. The V gene's germline CDR1 is MNHNY and CDR2 SVGAGI (reference sequence). Germline trimming cut 6 bases from V and 5 bases from J; bases unmatched to any gene: 5. The CDR3 contains 14 residues.

The gene calls are TRBV6-5 and TRBJ2-7; the match to TRBD2 covers 8 bases. Germline V gene sequence: CDR1 MNHEY, CDR2 SVGAGI. The CDR3 contains 14 residues. J was trimmed by 3 bases and V by 7 bases; bases with no gene match: 8. CDR3 nucleotide sequence: TGTGCCAGCAACGGGAGGGGTTTGGGCTACGAGCAGTACTTC. It translates to CASNGRGLGYEQYF.

The V gene is TRBV7-2, the J gene TRBJ1-1, with a tentative D call TRBD1 (6 bases). The V gene's germline CDR1 is SGHTA and CDR2 FQGNSA. The V gene lost 5 bases and the J gene lost 5 bases, with 18 bases spanning the gap. This CDR3 region has 15 residues. The CDR3 bases are TGTGCCAGCAGCCCAAATCAGGGGATAGGAACTGAAGCTTTCTTT. Translating gives CASSPNQGIGTEAFF.

This clone was counted a few times. The chain joins TRBV7-2 to TRBJ1-5; weak D call: TRBD1 (5 bases). The germline V and J ends were trimmed by 5 bases and 7 bases, with 12 bases remaining between them. Germline CDR1 reads SGHTA; CDR2 reads FQGNSA. This CDR3 is built from 13 residues. CDR3 protein: CASSADSLQPQHF. In DNA, the CDR3 is TGTGCCAGCAGCGCTGACAGTTTGCAGCCCCAGCATTTT.

This chain joins TRBV18 and TRBJ2-3; a weak D match, TRBD2 (6 bases). Germline V gene lookup returns CDR1 KGHSH and CDR2 LQKENI. CDR3 size: 15 residues. Trimming left V 6 bases short and J 3 bases short, with 16 bases between. CDR3 nucleotide sequence: TGTGCCAGCTCCCGTAGCGGCCGGCAAACAGATACGCAGTATTTT. It codes for CASSRSGRQTDTQYF.

The V and J genes are TRBV19 and TRBJ1-3; D call uncertain. Germline CDR1 is LNHDA and CDR2 is SQIVND (reference sequence). The V end was cut by 6 bases, the J end by 0 bases, with 9 bases between. This CDR3 spans 14 amino acids. As DNA, the CDR3 is TGTGCCAGTAGAACAGTCAACTCTGGAAACACCATATATTTT. Residues: CASRTVNSGNTIYF.

The chain has TRBV2 and TRBJ1-1, with 7 bases that match TRBD1. Germline V gene lookup returns CDR1 SNHLY and CDR2 FYNNEI. Trimming at V came to 4 bases and at J to 0 bases, leaving 5 bases not matched to a gene. The CDR3 covers 15 residues. The CDR3 bases are TGTGCCAGCAGTGTTTCGACAGGGATGAACACTGAAGCTTTCTTT. Translation: CASSVSTGMNTEAFF.

The chain uses TRBV27 and TRBJ2-1; 7 bases line up with TRBD2. The germline CDR1 and CDR2 sequences are MNHEY and SMNVEV (reference sequence). This CDR3 spans 20 amino acids. Trimming cost V 6 bases and J 0 bases; bases outside gene matches: 20. The CDR3 spells CASRDAGVSLGLSSYNEQFF. CDR3 DNA sequence: TGTGCCAGCAGGGACGCGGGGGTTAGTCTGGGACTAAGCTCCTACAATGAGCAGTTCTTC.

This chain joins TRBV12-3 or TRBV12-4 and TRBJ1-2; the D gene is possibly TRBD1 (5 bases). CDR3 length equals 13 residues. Trimming took off 7 bases at V and 4 bases at J, with 13 bases between the two ends. CDR3 in DNA: TGTGCCAGCAATACCGGGACTTCCTATGGCTACACCTTC. This translates into CASNTGTSYGYTF.

This clone was counted between two and nine times. The gene calls are TRBV3-1 (or the pseudogene TRBV3-2) and TRBJ1-2; D is possibly TRBD1 (6 bases). This CDR3 contains 13 residues. Trimming removed 0 bases from V and 7 bases from J, with 9 bases in between. CDR1 and CDR2 (germline): LGHDT, YNNKEL (reference sequence). The CDR3 region has the DNA TGTGCCAGCAGCCAAGATCAGGACAGTGGCTACACCTTC. It codes for CASSQDQDSGYTF.

The chain is built from TRBV7-2 and TRBJ2-5; 8 bases line up with TRBD2. J lost 4 bases, V lost 2 bases, and 9 bases had no gene match. Germline V lookup: CDR1 SGHTA, CDR2 FQGNSA. The CDR3 is 16 residues long. The CDR3 spells CASSLRWGTRGETQYF. DNA of the CDR3: TGTGCCAGCAGCTTACGATGGGGGACTAGGGGAGAGACCCAGTACTTC.

The J gene is TRBJ1-2, the V gene TRBV7-9; D gene uncertain. The V gene lost 5 bases and the J gene lost 1 base, with 11 bases spanning the gap. Germline-derived CDR1 and CDR2 are SEHNR and FQNEAQ (reference sequence). The CDR3 extends over 14 amino acids. The CDR3 sequence: CASSPSGLNYGYTF. CDR3 sequence (DNA): TGTGCCAGCAGCCCGTCGGGTCTTAACTATGGCTACACCTTC.